This T cell receptor beta chain was obtained from a study of blood T cell repertoires in COVID-19. Study at large: Samples of COVID-19 (acute and convalescent) were obtained from the United States, Italy and Spain. Sample material is recorded as cDNA or gDNA derived from T cells, B-cell-depleted T cells, or PBMCs.

Germline V gives CDR1 ENHRY, CDR2 SYGVKD. CDR3 length equals 15 residues. The ends lost 4 bases at V and 2 bases at J; junction bases unmatched: 6. In the original analysis: Nucleated cell counts were estimated from reference gene primer amplification. Assay: immunoSEQ multiplex PCR; the TCRdb copy retains only in-frame clones and omits some. V and J calls and clone size follow that table, whereas D and trimming were derived from the DNA. The data show tens of thousands of clones, around 87% seen once. The receptor was derived from a woman aged 80 or older with active or convalescent COVID-19. This chain connects TRBV10-3 to TRBJ2-5, with 8 bases fitting TRBD2. The sample was peripheral blood. The CDR3 sequence: CAISGVSGTQETQYF. The CDR3, as DNA: TGTGCCATCAGTGGGGTTAGCGGGACGCAAGAGACCCAGTACTTC.